This T cell receptor (beta chain) appears in the sequencing data of a study of T cell responses to AZD1222 COVID-19 vaccine. As to this clone: The target antigen is unknown.

Findings of the study overall: After two AZD1222 doses, spike-specific TCR breadth and depth rose versus day 0. The donors showed a predominance of white British ancestry and of females, with possible underestimation of clonal diversity.

The germline V gene encodes CDR1 SGHVS and CDR2 FQNEAQ. V gave up 0 bases and J gave up 4 bases, with 9 bases separating them. This CDR3 spans 15 amino acids. Some clones are missing from TCRdb's copy, which holds only in-frame ones; the method was immunoSEQ multiplex PCR. This repertoire shows 120,000 to 150,000 clones, about 86% found once; its top ten account for 3% to 4.5%. The chain links TRBV7-8 to TRBJ1-4; the D gene is possibly TRBD1 (5 bases). The sequence derives from an adult in good health. Sequencing was performed on peripheral blood, taken on day 0 of AZD1222 vaccination. CDR3 amino acids: CASSLAPTVNEKLFF. DNA of the CDR3: TGTGCCAGCAGCTTAGCCCCGACAGTTAATGAAAAACTGTTTTTT.